This TCR beta chain was documented in a study of blood T cell repertoires in COVID-19. This CDR3 is 16 amino acids long. The V gene's germline CDR1 is SEHNR and CDR2 FQNEAQ (reference sequence). The V segment lost 3 bases and the J segment 7 bases; nucleotides outside the gene matches: 12. Using immunoSEQ multiplex PCR, the repertoire was profiled, and TCRdb retains in-frame clones only, with some absent. The table includes tens of thousands of clones, around four fifths detected once. The sequenced material came from peripheral blood. This sequence joins TRBV7-9 and TRBJ1-1, with TRBD1 matching over 9 bases. This TCR was sampled from a man aged 80 or over with acute or convalescent COVID-19. The CDR3 DNA follows: TGTGCCAGCAGCTTGGGGACAGGGCTTACGGGGAATGAAGCTTTCTTT. This gives the protein CASSLGTGLTGNEAFF.